Listed below are T cell receptor beta chains from one sample, sequenced in a study of T-cell memory formation after mild COVID-19. MiXCR, run by TCRdb on the 5' RACE reads, gives a single entry per CDR3 protein. The sample carries roughly 250,000 distinct CDR3 sequences, roughly 17% recorded once. The sample comprised PBMCs or a T cell subset sorted from them (not recorded which). These receptors all come from a young man who had mild COVID-19 (a few samples of this study predate the infection). Cell type and time point are not known. Each CDR3 is given with its conserved first and last residue. D genes are given only for firm matches. Rows may omit the clone size; those that give it use once, few, many or a size class.

CASSQLGQELFYGYTF TGTGCCAGCAGCCAACTGGGACAGGAGCTTTTCTATGGCTACACCTTC few TRBD1 TRBJ1-2 TRBV11-2
CATSSGLAGRGETQYF TGTGCCACCAGCTCGGGACTAGCTGGGAGGGGAGAGACCCAGTACTTC few TRBD2 TRBJ2-5 TRBV15
CASSSSGGLELFF TGTGCCAGCAGCAGTTCCGGAGGTTTAGAGCTGTTTTTT many - TRBJ2-2 TRBV7-9
CASSSTPGLGNYNEQFF TGTGCCAGCAGCTCCACCCCGGGACTGGGGAACTACAATGAGCAGTTCTTC many - TRBJ2-1 TRBV7-2
CASSPGTGFNQPQHF TGTGCCAGCAGCCCGGGGACGGGGTTTAATCAGCCCCAGCATTTT few - TRBJ1-5 TRBV6-5
CASSFRYRTGSTGELFF TGTGCCAGCAGCTTTCGCTACCGGACAGGGAGCACCGGGGAGCTGTTTTTT many TRBD1 TRBJ2-2 TRBV7-9
CASSQGTPDTQYF TGTGCCAGCAGCCAAGGAACGCCAGATACGCAGTATTTT few - TRBJ2-3 TRBV3-1
CASSPPPGGTEAFF TGTGCCAGCTCACCACCGCCGGGGGGGACTGAAGCTTTCTTT - - TRBJ1-1 TRBV18
CASSQAIYGYTF TGTGCCAGCAGCCAAGCAATTTATGGCTACACCTTC - - TRBJ1-2 TRBV3-1
CASSSTGTLGYTF TGTGCCAGCAGCTCGACAGGGACCCTTGGCTACACCTTC - TRBD1 TRBJ1-2 TRBV5-6
CASSQRQGNQPQHF TGTGCCAGCAGCCAAAGACAGGGGAATCAGCCCCAGCATTTT many TRBD1 TRBJ1-5 TRBV7-2
CASSPLLGQGSNQPQHF TGTGCCAGCAGCCCCCTGTTAGGACAGGGAAGCAATCAGCCCCAGCATTTT many TRBD1 TRBJ1-5 TRBV7-9
CSVQGVGYGYTF TGCAGCGTTCAAGGGGTTGGCTATGGCTACACCTTC - - TRBJ1-2 TRBV29-1
CASSLGQGLTYEQYF TGTGCCAGCAGCCTGGGGCAAGGGCTCACCTACGAGCAGTACTTC - - TRBJ2-7 TRBV7-9
CASSATGMSTEAFF TGTGCCAGCAGTGCGACAGGGATGAGTACTGAAGCTTTCTTT - TRBD1 TRBJ1-1 TRBV2
CSVPGVPGELFF TGCAGCGTCCCAGGGGTTCCCGGGGAGCTGTTTTTT many - TRBJ2-2 TRBV29-1
CASSVPGEGTQYF TGTGCCAGCAGTGTGCCAGGGGAAGGGACCCAGTACTTC few - TRBJ2-5 TRBV25-1
CASSPVLATENYGYTF TGTGCCAGCTCACCAGTTTTGGCGACAGAGAACTATGGCTACACCTTC - - TRBJ1-2 TRBV18
CASQGQGVFGQPQHF TGTGCCAGCCAAGGGCAGGGGGTGTTCGGTCAGCCCCAGCATTTT few TRBD1 TRBJ1-5 TRBV7-2
CASSWTGGLWSSTDTQYF TGTGCCAGCAGTTGGACAGGTGGGCTGTGGTCTAGCACAGATACGCAGTATTTT - TRBD1 TRBJ2-3 TRBV28
CASSLVLVSTDTQYF TGTGCCAGCAGCTTAGTCCTGGTCAGCACAGATACGCAGTATTTT many - TRBJ2-3 TRBV7-2
CASSLSSEGWTQYF TGTGCCAGCAGCTTATCGAGCGAGGGATGGACCCAGTACTTC - - TRBJ2-5 TRBV7-2
CASKGGGAAPQDTQYF TGTGCCAGTAAGGGAGGTGGGGCGGCCCCACAAGATACGCAGTATTTT - - TRBJ2-3 TRBV19
CASSYRTSGGVSYNEQFF TGTGCCAGCAGTTACCGGACTAGCGGGGGCGTGTCCTACAATGAGCAGTTCTTC - TRBD2 TRBJ2-1 TRBV6-2/TRBV6-3
CSARGPRGYTEAFF TGCAGTGCTAGAGGTCCTAGGGGATATACTGAAGCTTTCTTT - - TRBJ1-1 TRBV20-1